Following are 14 T cell receptor beta chains from one sample sequenced in a study of blood T cell repertoires in COVID-19. Method: immunoSEQ multiplex PCR; TCRdb's copy keeps in-frame clones and lacks some. The table shows about 62,000 clones, with more than 90% occurring only once. Sequenced input: peripheral blood. These TCRs come from a human donor in a cohort sampled during active COVID-19.

The chain has TRBV3-1 (or the pseudogene TRBV3-2) and TRBJ1-1; no reliable D call. This CDR3 is 18 amino acids long. V was trimmed by 1 base and J by 0 bases, leaving 18 bases between them. CDR1 and CDR2 (germline): LGHDT, YNNKEL (reference sequence). This CDR3 is CASSQVSESGIMNTEAFF. CDR3 coding DNA: TGTGCCAGCAGCCAAGTTTCCGAATCGGGAATTATGAACACTGAAGCTTTCTTT.

This clone was seen a single time. The V and J genes are TRBV7-2 and TRBJ2-2; a possible D gene is TRBD1 (6 bases). This CDR3 comprises 14 residues. Germline V gives CDR1 SGHTA, CDR2 FQGNSA. Trimming cost V 5 bases and J 3 bases, with 10 bases left between them. The CDR3 DNA sequence: TGTGCCAGCAGCGACAGGACAGACACCGGGGAGCTGTTTTTT. The encoded protein is CASSDRTDTGELFF.

The chain is built from TRBV7-9 and TRBJ2-1; maybe TRBD1 (6 bases). From germline, CDR1 is SEHNR and CDR2 FQNEAQ (reference sequence). V was clipped by 5 bases and J by 9 bases, with 20 bases between them. The CDR3 is 15 amino acids. In DNA form, the CDR3 reads TGTGCCAGCAGCGTAAATAGTGGGGGCCCAATTGAGCAGTTCTTC. Its translation is CASSVNSGGPIEQFF.

This chain joins TRBV6-5 and TRBJ1-1; TRBD1 agrees at 9 bases. Germline CDR1 and CDR2: MNHEY and SVGAGI. The CDR3 runs to 15 residues. V was clipped by 7 bases and J by 2 bases; unmatched bases: 8. The chain's CDR3 is CASTLGTGINTEAFF. CDR3 nucleotide sequence: TGTGCCAGCACCCTCGGGACAGGGATAAACACTGAAGCTTTCTTT.

The chain carries TRBV9 and TRBJ2-6, with TRBD2 as a possible D gene (6 bases). The CDR3 spans 19 residues. Germline CDR1 reads SGDLS; CDR2 reads YYNGEE. Trimming pared 4 bases from V and 1 base from J, leaving 21 bases between. Here the CDR3 DNA reads TGTGCCAGCAGCCTCCGGGGGTCTCTCCCGGGATCTGGGGCCAACGTCCTGACTTTC. This sequence encodes CASSLRGSLPGSGANVLTF.

This clone was recorded once. The chain combines TRBV5-6 with TRBJ2-5; D perhaps matches TRBD1 (6 bases). The V gene's germline CDR1 is SGHDT and CDR2 YYEEEE. V was shortened by 2 bases and J by 5 bases, with 10 bases between the two germline ends. The CDR3 is 13 amino acids. This CDR3 is CASSFGGLETQYF. CDR3 nucleotides: TGTGCCAGCAGCTTTGGGGGCTTGGAGACCCAGTACTTC.

This clone was found once. The chain employs TRBV2 and TRBJ1-4; a weak D match, TRBD1 (5 bases). Germline V CDR1 and CDR2: SNHLY, FYNNEI. The germline V and J ends were trimmed by 3 bases and 4 bases, with 6 bases remaining between them. This CDR3 is built from 13 residues. CDR3 coding DNA: TGTGCCAGCAGTGAGCAGGGTAATGAAAAACTGTTTTTT. Protein product: CASSEQGNEKLFF.

The chain couples TRBV7-2 to TRBJ2-3; D remains unclear. There are 13 residues in the CDR3. Trimming shortened V by 5 bases and J by 1 base, and 7 bases separated the two germline ends. The germline CDR1 and CDR2 sequences are SGHTA and FQGNSA. The CDR3 bases are TGTGCCAGCAGCGAGATCCGCACAGATACGCAGTATTTT. This gives the protein CASSEIRTDTQYF. The entire variable domain, with the rest obtained from reference TRBV7-2 and TRBJ2-3, is as follows: GAGVSQSPSNKVTEKGKDVELRCDPISGHTALYWYRQSLGQGLEFLIYFQGNSAPDKSGLPSDRFSAERTGGSVSTLTIQRTQQEDSAVYLCASSEIRTDTQYFGPGTRLTVL.

The gene calls are TRBV27 and TRBJ1-2, with D unresolved. CDR1 and CDR2 from the germline V gene are MNHEY and SMNVEV (reference sequence). Deletions cut 9 bases from V and 7 bases from J, with 15 bases between. The CDR3 has 12 amino acids. In nucleotides, the CDR3 is TGTGCCAGTTCCGGAGGACGGAGTGGCTACACCTTC. Residues: CASSGGRSGYTF.

The V call is TRBV27, the J call TRBJ2-7, with 7 bases that match TRBD2. The V gene end was trimmed by 2 bases and the J gene end by 7 bases; junction bases not matched to a gene: 11. Germline V gives CDR1 MNHEY, CDR2 SMNVEV (reference sequence). The CDR3 covers 15 residues. This CDR3 reads CASSLGGSGLSEQYF. For the CDR3, the DNA is TGTGCCAGCAGTTTAGGCGGGAGTGGTCTTTCGGAGCAGTACTTC.

The chain uses TRBV18 and TRBJ2-3; maybe TRBD1 (5 bases). Trimming cost V 5 bases and J 3 bases, with 12 bases left between them. The CDR3 is made up of 14 amino acids. CDR1 KGHSH and CDR2 LQKENI come from the germline V gene. CDR3 residues: CASSSAGRTDTQYF. DNA for the CDR3: TGTGCCAGCTCATCGGCAGGGCGGACAGATACGCAGTATTTT.

The rearrangement links TRBV3-1 (or the pseudogene TRBV3-2) to TRBJ2-1; D ambiguous. The CDR3 has 12 amino acids. Germline V gene sequence: CDR1 LGHDT, CDR2 YNNKEL (reference sequence). V lost 11 bases and J 5 bases, leaving 13 bases between the germline ends. The CDR3 bases are TGTGCCTACCAGACACCCAACAATGAGCAGTTCTTC. This sequence encodes CAYQTPNNEQFF.

This clone was detected only once. The chain couples TRBV7-3 to TRBJ1-1; tentatively, D is TRBD1 (5 bases). This CDR3 spans 18 amino acids. Looked up from germline, CDR1 is SGHTA and CDR2 is FQGTGA. The germline V and J ends were trimmed by 2 bases and 0 bases, with 19 bases remaining between them. As DNA, the CDR3 is TGTGCCAGCAGCTTATTTAACAGGTTGGAGGGGATGAACACTGAAGCTTTCTTT. Its translation: CASSLFNRLEGMNTEAFF.

The chain has TRBV5-1 and TRBJ1-4; the match to TRBD1 covers 7 bases. V shed 4 bases, J shed 7 bases, and the junction held 7 bases outside the gene matches. CDR3 length equals 14 residues. CDR1 is SGHRS, CDR2 YFSETQ, per germline. CDR3 in amino acids: CASSSTGDGEKLFF. The CDR3 nucleotides read TGCGCCAGCAGCAGTACAGGGGACGGTGAAAAACTGTTTTTT.